What follows are 21 T cell receptor beta chains derived from one specimen sequenced in a study of Ad26.COV2.S vaccination and SARS-CoV-2 variants listed by TCRdb under 2021. The method was the immunoSEQ multiplex PCR assay. Imported from immuneACCESS, the table was reduced by TCRdb to in-frame sequences with V and J called. These copies leave out some clones; in studies compared against another copy, an unresolved V gene accounts for under half, and the cause of the remainder is not known. This sample has 240,000 or so clones in its table, and 88% of those were observed once. Around 10% of the sample is taken by the ten largest. The meaning of the sample's treatment or condition label: 19 received Ad26.COV2.S at low or high dose, single or two shots; a few received placebo; per-sample allocation not given. Repertoires of vaccine and placebo recipients were sequenced from samples collected on day 63 after the first injection.

The source was peripheral blood, collected in a trial of Ad26.COV2.S vaccine versus placebo. The source of these receptors is a person aged 18-65 years who received the Ad26.COV2.S COVID-19 vaccine or a placebo.

The chain employs TRBV15 and TRBJ1-1, with a possible D match to TRBD1 (6 bases). The germline V gene has CDR1 LNHNV and CDR2 YYDKDF (reference sequence). V was pared by 3 bases and J by 5 bases, with 7 bases between. CDR3 length: 12 amino acids. The CDR3: CATSRRGTEAFF. CDR3 DNA: TGTGCCACCAGCAGGAGGGGGACTGAAGCTTTCTTT.

The rearrangement joins TRBV15 to TRBJ1-1; no reliable D call. This CDR3 has 14 residues. CDR1 and CDR2 (germline): LNHNV, YYDKDF (reference sequence). The V gene lost 9 bases and the J gene lost 0 bases, with 14 bases spanning the gap. DNA for the CDR3: TGTGCCACAACGGATCCTACTATGAACACTGAAGCTTTCTTT. As protein: CATTDPTMNTEAFF. The variable domain in full, with the rest retrieved from reference TRBV15 and TRBJ1-1, is DAMVIQNPRYQVTQFGKPVTLSCSQTLNHNVMYWYQQKSSQAPKLLFHYYDKDFNNEADTPDNFQSRRPNTSFCFLDIRSPGLGDTAMYLCATTDPTMNTEAFFGQGTRLTVV.

The chain's CDR3 is CASSLGGSNQPQHF. In DNA, the CDR3 is TGTGCCAGCAGCTTGGGGGGTAGCAATCAGCCCCAGCATTTT. This chain connects TRBV9 to TRBJ1-5; D is possibly TRBD1 (5 bases). The CDR3 has 14 amino acids. Germline V lookup: CDR1 SGDLS, CDR2 YYNGEE. With 4 bases removed from V and 0 bases from J, the gap between germline ends came to 8 bases.

This clone was seen a single time. V is TRBV9 and J is TRBJ1-5; 7 bases are shared with TRBD1. V trimming: 6 bases; J trimming: 1 base; junction bases outside the gene matches: 4. The CDR3 totals 14 residues. The germline CDR1 and CDR2 sequences are SGDLS and YYNGEE. CDR3 sequence reads: CASNQGVSNQPQHF. CDR3 sequence (DNA): TGTGCCAGCAACCAGGGGGTGAGCAATCAGCCCCAGCATTTT.

The chain uses TRBV18 and TRBJ1-4, with D uncertain. The CDR3 runs to 16 residues. Between the trimmed V and J ends, which lost 6 bases and 0 bases, there was a span of 14 bases. Germline V CDR1 and CDR2: KGHSH, LQKENI. In DNA, the CDR3 is TGTGCCAGCTCTCAATGGACCGTAGCAACTAATGAAAAACTGTTTTTT. It translates to CASSQWTVATNEKLFF.

This rearrangement joins TRBV11-2 to TRBJ2-7; no reliable D call. The CDR3 is 11 residues long. Germline V gene lookup returns CDR1 SGHAT and CDR2 FQNNGV. Trimming left V 6 bases short and J 3 bases short, with 6 bases between. The CDR3 nucleotides read TGTGCCAGCAGTCAGAACTACGAGCAGTACTTC. Translating gives CASSQNYEQYF.

V usage is TRBV5-1 and J usage is TRBJ2-7; weak D call: TRBD1 (6 bases). The germline CDR1 and CDR2 sequences are SGHRS and YFSETQ. This CDR3 spans 15 amino acids. Deletions cut 4 bases from V and 2 bases from J, with 16 bases between. The CDR3 spells CASSPTGHFTYEQYF. The CDR3, as DNA: TGCGCCAGCAGCCCTACGGGACACTTTACCTACGAGCAGTACTTC.

The chain combines TRBV7-2 with TRBJ2-7, with 9 positions matching TRBD2. The CDR3 consists of 18 residues. The V gene's germline CDR1 is SGHTA and CDR2 FQGNSA. Trimming at V came to 1 base and at J to 1 base, leaving 11 bases not matched to a gene. This CDR3 reads CASSLDGPWAGGSYEQYF. The CDR3 DNA is TGTGCCAGCAGCTTAGATGGGCCGTGGGCGGGAGGGTCCTACGAGCAGTACTTC.

This chain connects TRBV12-3 or TRBV12-4 to TRBJ2-2; D ambiguous. This CDR3 is 11 amino acids long. The germline V and J ends were trimmed by 8 bases and 4 bases, with 5 bases remaining between them. The CDR3 region has the DNA TGTGCCAGCCTATTCACCGGGGAGCTGTTTTTT. Protein product: CASLFTGELFF.

This clone was detected once. V usage is TRBV9 and J usage is TRBJ2-2; 7 nucleotides agree with TRBD1. This CDR3 spans 18 amino acids. With V trimmed by 5 bases and J by 1 base, 14 bases remained unmatched. Germline values: CDR1 SGDLS, CDR2 YYNGEE. The DNA for the CDR3 is TGTGCCAGCAGACAAGACAGGGCCTTTGCCCAGAACACCGGGGAGCTGTTTTTT. This sequence encodes CASRQDRAFAQNTGELFF.

The chain links TRBV5-1 to TRBJ2-2; 8 positions match TRBD2. This CDR3 region has 14 residues. V lost 3 bases, J lost 3 bases, and 1 base stayed unmatched. The germline V gene has CDR1 SGHRS and CDR2 YFSETQ. This CDR3 is CASSSGGYTGELFF. The CDR3 nucleotides are TGCGCCAGCAGCTCGGGGGGGTACACCGGGGAGCTGTTTTTT.

This chain uses TRBV5-1 with TRBJ2-2; possible D gene TRBD2, 6 bases. The V and J ends lost 2 bases and 8 bases respectively, with 16 bases between them. From germline, CDR1 is SGHRS and CDR2 YFSETQ. The CDR3 is 15 residues long. The CDR3 here is CASSFRVEGLGELFF. In DNA form, the CDR3 reads TGCGCCAGCAGCTTCCGCGTTGAGGGACTGGGGGAGCTGTTTTTT.

The chain employs TRBV5-6 and TRBJ1-4; D unresolved. V gave up 0 bases and J gave up 10 bases, with 16 bases separating them. Looked up from germline, CDR1 is SGHDT and CDR2 is YYEEEE. The CDR3 contains 15 residues. CDR3 sequence reads: CASSLASLGVGKLFF. The CDR3 bases are TGTGCCAGCAGCTTGGCCTCGCTCGGGGTAGGAAAACTGTTTTTT.

This chain connects TRBV18 to TRBJ2-6; D is uncertain. Trimming took 0 bases from V and 0 from J, leaving 6 bases between them. This CDR3 spans 16 amino acids. The germline CDR1 and CDR2 sequences are KGHSH and LQKENI. The CDR3 nucleotides are TGTGCCAGCTCACCACCGCCCGCCTCTGGGGCCAACGTCCTGACTTTC. Protein product: CASSPPPASGANVLTF.

This rearrangement joins TRBV19 to TRBJ2-5; 9 bases match TRBD2. The CDR3 totals 15 residues. V lost 4 bases and J lost 5; bases outside the gene matches: 8. Germline-derived CDR1 and CDR2 are LNHDA and SQIVND (reference sequence). CDR3: CASSNGGTSSETQYF. CDR3 DNA sequence: TGTGCCAGTAGTAATGGAGGGACTAGCTCTGAGACCCAGTACTTC. The full variable domain, with the rest looked up from reference TRBV19 and TRBJ2-5, is DGGITQSPKYLFRKEGQNVTLSCEQNLNHDAMYWYRQDPGQGLRLIYYSQIVNDFQKGDIAEGYSVSREKKESFPLTVTSAQKNPTAFYLCASSNGGTSSETQYFGPGTRLLVL.

The gene calls are TRBV5-1 and TRBJ1-2; D is ambiguous. Germline CDR1 is SGHRS and CDR2 is YFSETQ. The CDR3 spans 14 residues. V was cut by 0 bases and J by 3 bases, with 9 bases left in between. As DNA, the CDR3 is TGCGCCAGCAGCTTGGTTCCCGAAGACTATGGCTACACCTTC. It encodes CASSLVPEDYGYTF.

The chain couples TRBV28 to TRBJ1-1, with D possibly matching TRBD1 (6 bases). V lost 8 bases and J 5 bases, leaving 15 bases between the germline ends. The CDR3 is made up of 13 amino acids. The germline V gene encodes CDR1 MDHEN and CDR2 SYDVKM. CDR3: CASREGGRTEAFF. CDR3 bases: TGTGCCAGCCGAGAGGGGGGGCGGACTGAAGCTTTCTTT.

The V and J genes are TRBV5-1 and TRBJ2-5, with D unresolved. The V and J ends lost 4 bases and 1 base respectively, with 8 bases between them. The CDR3 totals 13 residues. The germline V gene encodes CDR1 SGHRS and CDR2 YFSETQ. The DNA of the CDR3 is TGCGCCAGCAGCACATACAGCCAAGAGACCCAGTACTTC. Amino acid sequence: CASSTYSQETQYF.

The rearrangement uses TRBV6-4 and TRBJ2-1; 7 bases fit TRBD1. V was pared by 6 bases and J by 1 base, with 3 bases of the junction left unmatched. CDR1 MRHNA and CDR2 SNTAGT come from the germline V gene. The CDR3 is 14 amino acids. CDR3 nucleotide sequence: TGTGCCAGCAGCCGGGACAGTTCCTACAATGAGCAGTTCTTC. This encodes CASSRDSSYNEQFF.

The chain has TRBV18 and TRBJ1-5, with D perhaps TRBD1 (5 bases). This CDR3 is built from 14 residues. Germline V CDR1 and CDR2: KGHSH, LQKENI. The ends were cut back, 0 bases at V and 6 bases at J, with 9 bases in the middle. CDR3 in DNA: TGTGCCAGCTCACCACCAGGGGCATTTCAGCCCCAGCATTTT. This gives the protein CASSPPGAFQPQHF.

The genes are TRBV7-2 and TRBJ2-7; 7 bases agree with TRBD1. This CDR3 contains 15 residues. CDR1 and CDR2 from the germline V gene are SGHTA and FQGNSA. V lost 5 bases, J lost 1 base, and 8 bases stayed unmatched. The CDR3 DNA sequence: TGTGCCAGCAGCCTAACCCCAGGGGGATCCTACGAGCAGTACTTC. It encodes CASSLTPGGSYEQYF. The full variable domain, rest sourced from reference TRBV7-2 and TRBJ2-7, is GAGVSQSPSNKVTEKGKDVELRCDPISGHTALYWYRQSLGQGLEFLIYFQGNSAPDKSGLPSDRFSAERTGGSVSTLTIQRTQQEDSAVYLCASSLTPGGSYEQYFGPGTRLTVT.